The clone carrying this TCR beta chain was seen a single time. These data originate in a study of blood T cell repertoires in COVID-19. The overall study: From T cells, B-cell-depleted T cells, or PBMCs came the material, which was cDNA or gDNA.

Profiling relied on immunoSEQ multiplex PCR, and the TCRdb table lists in-frame clones only, not all of them. The table shows 200,000 to 250,000 clones, with 80% to 85% occurring only once. Unmatched junction bases numbered 9, after V lost 3 bases and J lost 4 bases. This CDR3 spans 15 amino acids. Germline V CDR1 and CDR2: SGHTA, FQGNSA. Material for sequencing was peripheral blood. The source is a woman in her sixties or seventies with acute or convalescent COVID-19. V and J are TRBV7-2 and TRBJ2-7, with 7 bases aligning to TRBD2. This chain's CDR3 is CASSLGWTRGYEQYF. CDR3 DNA sequence: TGTGCCAGCAGCTTGGGGTGGACTAGGGGTTACGAGCAGTACTTC. The full variable domain, its missing parts supplied by reference TRBV7-2 and TRBJ2-7, is GAGVSQSPSNKVTEKGKDVELRCDPISGHTALYWYRQSLGQGLEFLIYFQGNSAPDKSGLPSDRFSAERTGGSVSTLTIQRTQQEDSAVYLCASSLGWTRGYEQYFGPGTRLTVT.